A selection of T cell receptor beta chains follows, all from one sample in a study of Graves' ophthalmopathy and Graves' hyperthyroidism. TCRdb ran MiXCR on the multiplex PCR reads and lists one entry per CDR3 protein. The table lists 680,000 or so distinct CDR3 sequences, approximately 21% of them singletons. Sequencing was performed on peripheral blood. The receptors shown here come from a young woman with stable Graves' hyperthyroidism. Some clones in this sample may be carry-over from other donors' samples. Each CDR3 is given with its conserved first and last residue. A D gene is named only where the DNA matches it firmly. Clone size is stated in some rows and not others, as once, few, many or a class when expanded.

CDR3 protein: CASSQGQVDQPQHF
CDR3 DNA: TGTGCCAGCAGCCAAGGACAGGTAGATCAGCCCCAGCATTTT
clone size: many
V gene: TRBV7-9
J gene: TRBJ1-5
D gene: TRBD1

CDR3 protein: CASREPRSGPTGELFF
CDR3 DNA: TGCGCCAGCAGGGAACCGAGGTCTGGTCCCACCGGGGAGCTGTTTTTT
clone size: few
V gene: TRBV4-1
J gene: TRBJ2-2
D gene: NA

CDR3 protein: CASSLSRDTNQPQHF
CDR3 DNA: TGTGCCAGCAGCTTGAGCCGGGACACCAATCAGCCCCAGCATTTT
clone size: many
V gene: TRBV7-2
J gene: TRBJ1-5
D gene: NA

CDR3 protein: CASSWTGNYYTF
CDR3 DNA: TGTGCCAGCAGCTGGACAGGGAATTACTACACCTTC
clone size: many
V gene: TRBV7-2
J gene: TRBJ1-2
D gene: TRBD1

CDR3 protein: CASSLKAGEVPPYEQYF
CDR3 DNA: TGTGCCAGCAGCTTAAAGGCAGGGGAGGTTCCCCCTTACGAGCAGTACTTC
clone size: many
V gene: TRBV7-3
J gene: TRBJ2-7
D gene: NA

CDR3 protein: CASQHDRSGNTIYF
CDR3 DNA: TGTGCCAGCCAACATGACAGATCTGGAAACACCATATATTTT
clone size: many
V gene: TRBV2
J gene: TRBJ1-3
D gene: NA

CDR3 protein: CSAYRGAETQYF
CDR3 DNA: TGCAGTGCTTACAGGGGTGCGGAGACCCAGTACTTC
clone size: many
V gene: TRBV20-1
J gene: TRBJ2-5
D gene: TRBD1

CDR3 protein: CAWEQNTEAFF
CDR3 DNA: TGTGCCTGGGAACAGAACACTGAAGCTTTCTTT
clone size: many
V gene: TRBV30
J gene: TRBJ1-1
D gene: NA

CDR3 protein: CASSLGPNQPQHF
CDR3 DNA: TGTGCCAGCAGTTTGGGCCCTAATCAGCCCCAGCATTTT
clone size: many
V gene: TRBV14
J gene: TRBJ1-5
D gene: NA

CDR3 protein: CASSFMGTGGVGGNTIYF
CDR3 DNA: TGTGCCAGCAGCTTTATGGGGACAGGGGGCGTTGGCGGAAACACCATATATTTT
clone size: many
V gene: TRBV13
J gene: TRBJ1-3
D gene: TRBD1

CDR3 protein: CASSIALRGTQETQYF
CDR3 DNA: TGTGCCAGTAGTATAGCCTTACGGGGAACACAAGAGACCCAGTACTTC
clone size: few
V gene: TRBV19
J gene: TRBJ2-5
D gene: NA

CDR3 protein: CSASYSPQPQHF
CDR3 DNA: TGCAGTGCTAGTTACAGTCCTCAGCCCCAGCATTTT
clone size: many
V gene: TRBV20-1
J gene: TRBJ1-5
D gene: NA

CDR3 protein: CSAADRDPREQYF
CDR3 DNA: TGCAGTGCAGCCGACCGGGACCCCCGCGAGCAGTACTTC
clone size: many
V gene: TRBV20-1
J gene: TRBJ2-7
D gene: NA

CDR3 protein: CAWSREMNTEAFF
CDR3 DNA: TGTGCCTGGAGCCGGGAAATGAACACTGAAGCTTTCTTT
clone size: many
V gene: TRBV30
J gene: TRBJ1-1
D gene: NA

CDR3 protein: CASSQPRTVTNTEAFF
CDR3 DNA: TGCGCCAGCAGCCAACCCAGGACAGTGACGAACACTGAAGCTTTCTTT
clone size: few
V gene: TRBV4-1
J gene: TRBJ1-1
D gene: NA

CDR3 protein: CASSLVGSGGATQYF
CDR3 DNA: TGTGCCAGCAGCTTGGTTGGTAGCGGGGGCGCTACCCAGTACTTC
clone size: few
V gene: TRBV5-5
J gene: TRBJ2-5
D gene: TRBD2

CDR3 protein: CASSGPQRTYEQYF
CDR3 DNA: TGCGCCAGCAGCGGACCCCAGCGGACCTACGAGCAGTACTTC
clone size: many
V gene: TRBV5-1
J gene: TRBJ2-7
D gene: NA

CDR3 protein: CSARVHGVNTEAFF
CDR3 DNA: TGCAGTGCTAGAGTTCACGGTGTGAACACTGAAGCTTTCTTT
clone size: NA
V gene: TRBV20-1
J gene: TRBJ1-1
D gene: NA

CDR3 protein: CADRERGEAFF
CDR3 DNA: TGTGCCGACAGGGAAAGGGGTGAAGCTTTCTTT
clone size: many
V gene: TRBV12-3/TRBV12-4
J gene: TRBJ1-1
D gene: TRBD1

CDR3 protein: CASTTGGEGYTF
CDR3 DNA: TGTGCCAGCACGACAGGGGGCGAGGGCTACACCTTC
clone size: many
V gene: TRBV27
J gene: TRBJ1-2
D gene: TRBD1

CDR3 protein: CSASLGGEPPEQYF
CDR3 DNA: TGCAGTGCTAGTTTGGGAGGGGAACCCCCCGAGCAGTACTTC
clone size: many
V gene: TRBV20-1
J gene: TRBJ2-7
D gene: TRBD2

CDR3 protein: CASTLGSTSYEQYF
CDR3 DNA: TGTGCCAGCACTCTCGGATCGACCTCCTACGAGCAGTACTTC
clone size: few
V gene: TRBV6-1
J gene: TRBJ2-7
D gene: NA

CDR3 protein: CASSLAGGGLGPQHF
CDR3 DNA: TGTGCCAGCAGCTTAGCAGGAGGCGGTCTAGGGCCCCAGCATTTT
clone size: many
V gene: TRBV7-2
J gene: TRBJ1-5
D gene: NA

CDR3 protein: CASSLVGRIMNTEAFF
CDR3 DNA: TGTGCCAGCAGCTTAGTTGGCAGGATTATGAACACTGAAGCTTTCTTT
clone size: many
V gene: TRBV13
J gene: TRBJ1-1
D gene: NA

CDR3 protein: CASSHTGLAGPRGKNIQYF
CDR3 DNA: TGTGCCAGCAGTCATACGGGACTAGCGGGACCAAGGGGCAAAAACATTCAGTACTTC
clone size: NA
V gene: TRBV11-2
J gene: TRBJ2-4
D gene: TRBD2

CDR3 protein: CASSQDPGTPRNTIYF
CDR3 DNA: TGTGCCAGCAGCCAAGACCCTGGGACACCCCGAAACACCATATATTTT
clone size: NA
V gene: TRBV3-1
J gene: TRBJ1-3
D gene: NA

CDR3 protein: CASSSDLPGYGYTF
CDR3 DNA: TGCGCCAGCAGCTCTGACCTGCCCGGCTATGGCTACACCTTC
clone size: few
V gene: TRBV5-1
J gene: TRBJ1-2
D gene: NA

CDR3 protein: CASSSSGAGDTGELFF
CDR3 DNA: TGTGCCAGCAGCTCCTCGGGAGCGGGGGACACCGGGGAGCTGTTTTTT
clone size: NA
V gene: TRBV11-1
J gene: TRBJ2-2
D gene: TRBD2

CDR3 protein: CASSLIRTGDYGYTF
CDR3 DNA: TGTGCCAGCAGCTTAATAAGGACAGGGGACTATGGCTACACCTTC
clone size: NA
V gene: TRBV7-2
J gene: TRBJ1-2
D gene: TRBD1

CDR3 protein: CACTGTPFAETQYF
CDR3 DNA: TGTGCCTGCACCGGCACCCCTTTTGCCGAGACCCAGTACTTC
clone size: NA
V gene: TRBV30
J gene: TRBJ2-5
D gene: NA

CDR3 protein: CASTQRVGFFSNQPQHF
CDR3 DNA: TGTGCCAGTACCCAACGTGTGGGGTTTTTCAGCAATCAGCCCCAGCATTTT
clone size: many
V gene: TRBV19
J gene: TRBJ1-5
D gene: NA

CDR3 protein: CSARAGYGNTIYF
CDR3 DNA: TGCAGTGCTAGAGCGGGGTATGGAAACACCATATATTTT
clone size: many
V gene: TRBV20-1
J gene: TRBJ1-3
D gene: NA

CDR3 protein: CASSVGGAGETQYF
CDR3 DNA: TGTGCCAGCAGCGTCGGGGGGGCTGGGGAGACCCAGTACTTC
clone size: NA
V gene: TRBV7-2
J gene: TRBJ2-5
D gene: TRBD2